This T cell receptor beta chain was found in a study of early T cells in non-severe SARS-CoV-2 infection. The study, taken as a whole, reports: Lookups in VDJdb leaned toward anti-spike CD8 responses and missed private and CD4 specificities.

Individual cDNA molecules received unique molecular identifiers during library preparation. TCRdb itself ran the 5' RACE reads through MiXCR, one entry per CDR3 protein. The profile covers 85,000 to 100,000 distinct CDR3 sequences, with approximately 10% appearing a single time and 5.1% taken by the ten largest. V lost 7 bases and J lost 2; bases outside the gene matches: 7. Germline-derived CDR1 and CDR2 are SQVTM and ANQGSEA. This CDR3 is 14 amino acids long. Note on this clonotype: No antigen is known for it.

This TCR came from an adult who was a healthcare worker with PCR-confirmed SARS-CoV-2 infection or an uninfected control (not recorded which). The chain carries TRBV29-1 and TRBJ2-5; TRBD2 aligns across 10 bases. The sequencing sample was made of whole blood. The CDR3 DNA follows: TGCAGCGGGACCGGGACTAGCGCTCAAGAGACCCAGTACTTC. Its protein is CSGTGTSAQETQYF.